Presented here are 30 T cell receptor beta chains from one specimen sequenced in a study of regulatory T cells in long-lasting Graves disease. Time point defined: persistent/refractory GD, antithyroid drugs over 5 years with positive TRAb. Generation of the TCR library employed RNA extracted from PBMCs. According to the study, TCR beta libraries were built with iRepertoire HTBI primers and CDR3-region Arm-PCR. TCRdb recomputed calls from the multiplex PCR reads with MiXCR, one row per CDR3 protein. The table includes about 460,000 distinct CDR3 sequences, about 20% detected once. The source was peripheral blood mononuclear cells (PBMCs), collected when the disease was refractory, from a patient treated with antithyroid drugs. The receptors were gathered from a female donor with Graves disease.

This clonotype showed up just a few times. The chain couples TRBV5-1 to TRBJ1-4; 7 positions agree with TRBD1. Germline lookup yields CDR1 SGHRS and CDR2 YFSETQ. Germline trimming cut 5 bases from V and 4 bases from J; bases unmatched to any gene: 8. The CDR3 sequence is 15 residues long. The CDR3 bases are TGCGCCAGCAGACTAGGGACAGACCATAATGAAAAACTGTTTTTT. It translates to CASRLGTDHNEKLFF.

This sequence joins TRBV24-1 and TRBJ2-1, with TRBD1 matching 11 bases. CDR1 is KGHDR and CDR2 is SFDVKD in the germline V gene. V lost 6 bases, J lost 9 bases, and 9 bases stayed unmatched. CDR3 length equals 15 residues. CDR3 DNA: TGTGCCACCAGTCCCCGGGACAGGGGGACGGGTGAGCAGTTCTTC. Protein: CATSPRDRGTGEQFF.

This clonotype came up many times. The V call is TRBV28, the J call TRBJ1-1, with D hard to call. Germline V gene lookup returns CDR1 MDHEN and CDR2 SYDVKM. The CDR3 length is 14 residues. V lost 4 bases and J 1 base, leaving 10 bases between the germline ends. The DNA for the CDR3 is TGTGCCAGCAGTTCCACGTGGGGGAACACTGAAGCTTTCTTT. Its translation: CASSSTWGNTEAFF.

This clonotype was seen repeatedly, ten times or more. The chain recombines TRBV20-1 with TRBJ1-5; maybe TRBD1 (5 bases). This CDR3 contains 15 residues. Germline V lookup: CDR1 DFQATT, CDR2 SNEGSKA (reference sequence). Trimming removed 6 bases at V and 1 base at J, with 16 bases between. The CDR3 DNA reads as TGCAGTGCCCTAGCCGGCAGGGAGAGCAATCAGCCCCAGCATTTT. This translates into CSALAGRESNQPQHF.

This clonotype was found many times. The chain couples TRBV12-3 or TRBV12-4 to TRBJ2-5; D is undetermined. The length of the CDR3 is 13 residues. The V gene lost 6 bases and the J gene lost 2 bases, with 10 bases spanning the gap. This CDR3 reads CASSRTEQETQYF. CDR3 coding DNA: TGTGCCAGCAGCCGGACGGAACAAGAGACCCAGTACTTC.

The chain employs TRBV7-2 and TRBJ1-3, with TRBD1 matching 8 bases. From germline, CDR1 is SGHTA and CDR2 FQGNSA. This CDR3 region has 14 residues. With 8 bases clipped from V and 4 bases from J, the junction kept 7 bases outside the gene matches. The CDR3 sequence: CASGVTGEGNTIYF. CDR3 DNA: TGTGCCAGCGGGGTGACAGGGGAGGGAAACACCATATATTTT. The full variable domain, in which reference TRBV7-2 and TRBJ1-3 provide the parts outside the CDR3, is GAGVSQSPSNKVTEKGKDVELRCDPISGHTALYWYRQSLGQGLEFLIYFQGNSAPDKSGLPSDRFSAERTGGSVSTLTIQRTQQEDSAVYLCASGVTGEGNTIYFGEGSWLTVV.

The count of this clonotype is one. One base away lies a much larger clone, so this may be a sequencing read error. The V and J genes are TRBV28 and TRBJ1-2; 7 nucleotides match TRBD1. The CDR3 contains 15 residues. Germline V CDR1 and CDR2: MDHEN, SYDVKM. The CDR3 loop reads CVSTTGSFENYGYTF. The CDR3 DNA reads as TGTGTCAGCACGACAGGGTCTTTTGAAAACTATGGCTACACCTTC.

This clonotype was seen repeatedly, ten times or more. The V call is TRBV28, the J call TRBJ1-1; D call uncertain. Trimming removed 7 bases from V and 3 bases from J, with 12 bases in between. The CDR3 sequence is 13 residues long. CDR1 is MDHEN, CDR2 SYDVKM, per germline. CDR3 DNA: TGTGCCAGCACCTCGCCCGGCGACACTGAAGCTTTCTTT. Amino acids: CASTSPGDTEAFF.

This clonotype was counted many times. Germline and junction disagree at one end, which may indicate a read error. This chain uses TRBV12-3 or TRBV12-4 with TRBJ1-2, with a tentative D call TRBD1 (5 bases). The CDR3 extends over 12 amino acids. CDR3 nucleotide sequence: TGTGCCACCAGTTTTGGAGGGGCTGGCTACACCTTC. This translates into CATSFGGAGYTF.

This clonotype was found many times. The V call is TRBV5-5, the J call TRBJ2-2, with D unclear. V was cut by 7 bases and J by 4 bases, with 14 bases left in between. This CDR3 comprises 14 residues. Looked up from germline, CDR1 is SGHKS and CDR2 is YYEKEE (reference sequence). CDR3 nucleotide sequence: TGTGCCAGCCATCGAGCAGACCGCACCGGGGAGCTGTTTTTT. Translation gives CASHRADRTGELFF. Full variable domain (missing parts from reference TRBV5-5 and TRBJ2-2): DAGVTQSPTHLIKTRGQQVTLRCSPISGHKSVSWYQQVLGQGPQFIFQYYEKEERGRGNFPDRFSARQFPNYSSELNVNALLLGDSALYLCASHRADRTGELFFGEGSRLTVL.

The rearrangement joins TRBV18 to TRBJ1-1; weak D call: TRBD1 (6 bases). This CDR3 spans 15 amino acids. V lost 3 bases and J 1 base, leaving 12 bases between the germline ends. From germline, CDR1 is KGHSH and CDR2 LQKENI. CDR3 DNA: TGTGCCAGCTCACCCGGGGGCGCGGAGAACACTGAAGCTTTCTTT. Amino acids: CASSPGGAENTEAFF.

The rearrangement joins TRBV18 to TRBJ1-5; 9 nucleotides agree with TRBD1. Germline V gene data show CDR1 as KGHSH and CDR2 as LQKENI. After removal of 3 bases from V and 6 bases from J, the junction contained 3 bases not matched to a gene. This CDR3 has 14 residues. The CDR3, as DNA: TGTGCCAGCTCACCGGGACAGGGATTTCAGCCCCAGCATTTT. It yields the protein CASSPGQGFQPQHF.

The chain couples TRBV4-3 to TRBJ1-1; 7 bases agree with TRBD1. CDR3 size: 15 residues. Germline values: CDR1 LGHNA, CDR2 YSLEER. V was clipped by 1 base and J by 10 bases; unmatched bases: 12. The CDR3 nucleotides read TGCGCCAGCAGCCAAGGGAGGACAGGAGCTGGGGCAGCTTTCTTT. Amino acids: CASSQGRTGAGAAFF.

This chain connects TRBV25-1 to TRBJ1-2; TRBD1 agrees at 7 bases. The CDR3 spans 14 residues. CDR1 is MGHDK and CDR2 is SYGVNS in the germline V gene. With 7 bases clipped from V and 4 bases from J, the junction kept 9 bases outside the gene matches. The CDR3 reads CASMGQSWAYGYTF. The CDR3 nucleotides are TGTGCCAGCATGGGACAGTCCTGGGCCTATGGCTACACCTTC.

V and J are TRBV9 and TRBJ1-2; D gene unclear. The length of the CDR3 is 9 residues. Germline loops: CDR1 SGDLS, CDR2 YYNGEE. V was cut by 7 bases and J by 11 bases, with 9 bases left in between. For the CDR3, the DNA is TGTGCCAGCGGTCTCCCTTACACCTTC. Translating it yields CASGLPYTF.

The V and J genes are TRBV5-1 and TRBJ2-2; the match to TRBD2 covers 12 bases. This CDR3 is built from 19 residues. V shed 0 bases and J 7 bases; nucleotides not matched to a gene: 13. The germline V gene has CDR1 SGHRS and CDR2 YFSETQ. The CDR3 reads CASSLESSGRALYSGELFF. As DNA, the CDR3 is TGCGCCAGCAGCTTGGAGTCTAGCGGGAGGGCCCTCTACAGCGGGGAGCTGTTTTTT. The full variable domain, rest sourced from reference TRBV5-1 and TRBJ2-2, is KAGVTQTPRYLIKTRGQQVTLSCSPISGHRSVSWYQQTPGQGLQFLFEYFSETQRNKGNFPGRFSGRQFSNSRSEMNVSTLELGDSALYLCASSLESSGRALYSGELFFGEGSRLTVL.

The CDR3 protein is CASSGQGGGNEQFF. The CDR3 DNA reads TGTGCCAGCAGCGGACAGGGGGGGGGCAATGAGCAGTTCTTC. The V gene is TRBV9, the J gene TRBJ2-1, with TRBD1 matching over 9 bases. The germline CDR1 and CDR2 sequences are SGDLS and YYNGEE. Unmatched junction bases numbered 4, after V lost 3 bases and J lost 6 bases. This CDR3 spans 14 amino acids.

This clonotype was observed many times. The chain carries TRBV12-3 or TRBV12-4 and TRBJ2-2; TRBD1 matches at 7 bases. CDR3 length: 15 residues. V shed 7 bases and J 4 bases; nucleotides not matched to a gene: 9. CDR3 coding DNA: TGTGCCAGCAACGCCCAAAACAGGGGCACCGGGGAGCTGTTTTTT. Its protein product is CASNAQNRGTGELFF.

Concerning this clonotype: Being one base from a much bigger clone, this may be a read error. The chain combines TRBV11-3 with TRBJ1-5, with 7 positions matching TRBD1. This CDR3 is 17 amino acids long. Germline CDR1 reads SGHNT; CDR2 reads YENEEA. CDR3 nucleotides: TGTGCCGGCAGCAACCCCTTTGGACAGGACGGCAATCAGCCCCAGCATTTT. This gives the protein CAGSNPFGQDGNQPQHF.

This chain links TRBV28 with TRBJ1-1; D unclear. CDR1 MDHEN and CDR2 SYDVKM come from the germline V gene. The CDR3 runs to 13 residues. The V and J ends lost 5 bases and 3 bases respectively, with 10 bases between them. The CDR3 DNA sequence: TGTGCCAGCAGTGTACCTCCCGACACTGAAGCTTTCTTT. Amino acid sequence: CASSVPPDTEAFF.

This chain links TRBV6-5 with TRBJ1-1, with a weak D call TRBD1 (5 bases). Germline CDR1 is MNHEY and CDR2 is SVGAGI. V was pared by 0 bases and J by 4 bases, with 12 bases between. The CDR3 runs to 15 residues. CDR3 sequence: CASSYSGHWGTEAFF. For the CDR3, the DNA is TGTGCCAGCAGTTACTCAGGACATTGGGGCACTGAAGCTTTCTTT.

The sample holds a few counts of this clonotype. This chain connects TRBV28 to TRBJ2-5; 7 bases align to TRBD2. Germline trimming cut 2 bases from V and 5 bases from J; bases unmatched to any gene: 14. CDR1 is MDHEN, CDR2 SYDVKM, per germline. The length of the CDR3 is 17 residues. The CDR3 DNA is TGTGCCAGCAGTTTAGGGGGGGTTGGGGTCCTTCAGGAGACCCAGTACTTC. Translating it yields CASSLGGVGVLQETQYF.

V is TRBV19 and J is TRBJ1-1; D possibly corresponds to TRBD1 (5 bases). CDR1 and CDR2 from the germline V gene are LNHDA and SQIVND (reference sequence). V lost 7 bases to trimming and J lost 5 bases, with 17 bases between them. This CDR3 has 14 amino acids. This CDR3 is CASKTALGVTEAFF. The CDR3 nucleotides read TGTGCCAGTAAGACAGCCCTAGGGGTTACTGAAGCTTTCTTT.

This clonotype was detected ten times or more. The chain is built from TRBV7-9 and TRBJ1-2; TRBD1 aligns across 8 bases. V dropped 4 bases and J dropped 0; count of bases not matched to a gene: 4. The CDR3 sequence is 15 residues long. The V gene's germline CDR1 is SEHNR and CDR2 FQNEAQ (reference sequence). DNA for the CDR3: TGTGCCAGCAGCTACTCACAGGGGGCTAACTATGGCTACACCTTC. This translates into CASSYSQGANYGYTF. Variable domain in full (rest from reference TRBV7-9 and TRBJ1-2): DTGVSQNPRHKITKRGQNVTFRCDPISEHNRLYWYRQTLGQGPEFLTYFQNEAQLEKSRLLSDRFSAERPKGSFSTLEIQRTEQGDSAMYLCASSYSQGANYGYTFGSGTRLTVV.

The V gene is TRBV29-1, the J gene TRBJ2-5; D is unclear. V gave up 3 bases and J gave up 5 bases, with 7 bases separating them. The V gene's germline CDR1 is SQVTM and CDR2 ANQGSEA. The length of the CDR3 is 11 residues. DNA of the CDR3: TGCAGCGTTGACCGATCGGAGACCCAGTACTTC. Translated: CSVDRSETQYF.

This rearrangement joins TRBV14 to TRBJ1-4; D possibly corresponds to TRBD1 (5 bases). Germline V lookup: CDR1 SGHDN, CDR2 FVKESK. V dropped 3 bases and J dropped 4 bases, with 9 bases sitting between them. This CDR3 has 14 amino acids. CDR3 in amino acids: CASSQGQINEKLFF. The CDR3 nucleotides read TGTGCCAGCAGCCAGGGGCAGATTAATGAAAAACTGTTTTTT.

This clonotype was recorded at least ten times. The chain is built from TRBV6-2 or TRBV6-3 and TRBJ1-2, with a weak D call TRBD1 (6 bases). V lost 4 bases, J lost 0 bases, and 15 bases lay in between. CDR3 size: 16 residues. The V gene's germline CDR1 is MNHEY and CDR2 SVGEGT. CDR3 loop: CASSLAGTPANYGYTF. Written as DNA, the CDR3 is TGTGCCAGCAGTTTAGCGGGGACACCAGCTAACTATGGCTACACCTTC.

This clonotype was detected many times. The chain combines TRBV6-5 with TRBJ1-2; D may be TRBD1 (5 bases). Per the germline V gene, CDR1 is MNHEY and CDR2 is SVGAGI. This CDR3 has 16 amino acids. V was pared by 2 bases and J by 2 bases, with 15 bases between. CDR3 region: CASSYRYLGGNYGYTF. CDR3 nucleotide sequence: TGTGCCAGCAGTTACCGGTATCTGGGGGGAAACTATGGCTACACCTTC.

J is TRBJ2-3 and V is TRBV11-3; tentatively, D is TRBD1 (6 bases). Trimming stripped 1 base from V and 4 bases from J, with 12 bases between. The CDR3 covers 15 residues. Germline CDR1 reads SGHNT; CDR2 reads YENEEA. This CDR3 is CASSLGRTAPDTQYF. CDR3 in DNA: TGTGCCAGCAGCTTAGGGCGGACAGCCCCAGATACGCAGTATTTT.

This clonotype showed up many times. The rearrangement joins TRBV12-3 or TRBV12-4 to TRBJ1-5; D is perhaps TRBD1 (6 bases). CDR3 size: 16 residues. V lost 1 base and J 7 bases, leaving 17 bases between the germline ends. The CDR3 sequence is CASSLGVPGGGQPQHF. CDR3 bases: TGTGCCAGCAGTTTAGGTGTGCCCGGGGGGGGCCAGCCCCAGCATTTT.